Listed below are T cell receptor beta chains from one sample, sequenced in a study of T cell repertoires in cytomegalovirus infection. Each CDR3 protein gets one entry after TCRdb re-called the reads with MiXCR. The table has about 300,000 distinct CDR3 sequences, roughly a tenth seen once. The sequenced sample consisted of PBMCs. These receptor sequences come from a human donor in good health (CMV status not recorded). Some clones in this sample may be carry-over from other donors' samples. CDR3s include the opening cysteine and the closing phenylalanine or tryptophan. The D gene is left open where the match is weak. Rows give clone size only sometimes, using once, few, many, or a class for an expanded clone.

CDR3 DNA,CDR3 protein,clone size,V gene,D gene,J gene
TGCAGTGCTAAGGACAGGGGGTCTGGAGATACGCAGTATTTT,CSAKDRGSGDTQYF,many,TRBV20-1,TRBD1,TRBJ2-3
TGTGCCAGCAGCCCCCGCGCGGGGCACACAGATACGCAGTATTTT,CASSPRAGHTDTQYF,many,TRBV7-2,-,TRBJ2-3
TGTGCCAGCAGTTACTCGATGGTTAGGGGCAATCAGCCCCAGCATTTT,CASSYSMVRGNQPQHF,many,TRBV6-2/TRBV6-3,-,TRBJ1-5
TGTGCCAGCAGCTTAGACCCCCGCGCAGGACGAAGTGGGGATGGCTACACCTTC,CASSLDPRAGRSGDGYTF,many,TRBV7-2,-,TRBJ1-2
TGTGCCACCAGCAGATATGGACAGAACTACGAGCAGTACTTC,CATSRYGQNYEQYF,many,TRBV15,-,TRBJ2-7
TGTGCCAGCAGTTCCCCCGGGGCTGCCTACAATGAGCAGTTCTTC,CASSSPGAAYNEQFF,many,TRBV28,-,TRBJ2-1
TGTGCCAGTAGTATAGGACAGCACGAAGCTTTCTTT,CASSIGQHEAFF,many,TRBV19,-,TRBJ1-1
TGTGCCACCAGTGCCCCGACAGATGATAACACTGAAGCTTTCTTT,CATSAPTDDNTEAFF,many,TRBV24-1,-,TRBJ1-1
TGTGCCAGCAGCCATAACACAGATACGCAGTATTTT,CASSHNTDTQYF,many,TRBV14,-,TRBJ2-3
TGTGCCAGCAGCCAGCAGAGCGGGGGTTTCTACAATGAGCAGTTCTTC,CASSQQSGGFYNEQFF,many,TRBV28,TRBD2,TRBJ2-1
TGTGCCAGCAGCTTTGAACCGGGACAGGGGGCAAACTATGGCTACACCTTC,CASSFEPGQGANYGYTF,many,TRBV7-8,TRBD1,TRBJ1-2
TGCAGTGCCCTTTTGGGGGGACCAAATTCACCCCTCCACTTT,CSALLGGPNSPLHF,few,TRBV20-1,-,TRBJ1-6
TGCAGCGTTGAAATAGGGGGCAATCAGCCCCAGCATTTT,CSVEIGGNQPQHF,many,TRBV29-1,-,TRBJ1-5
TGTGCCAGCAGCTTAGGACCAAAAGGGGGAGCTTTCTTT,CASSLGPKGGAFF,many,TRBV7-6,-,TRBJ1-1
TGTGCCAGCAGCCCGACGACACCGAACACCGGGGAGCTGTTTTTT,CASSPTTPNTGELFF,many,TRBV7-3,-,TRBJ2-2
TGTGCCAGCAGCCAGACAGCGTATGGCTACACCTTC,CASSQTAYGYTF,many,TRBV14,-,TRBJ1-2
TGTGCCAGCAGCCTGGGACTAACTAATGAAAAACTGTTTTTT,CASSLGLTNEKLFF,many,TRBV7-2,-,TRBJ1-4
TGCAGTGCTATACTAGGGTCGAGGACAGCCCAAAATTCACCCCTCCACTTT,CSAILGSRTAQNSPLHF,many,TRBV20-1,-,TRBJ1-6
TGTGCCTTTGGGGTGGCCAATGAGCAGTTCTTC,CAFGVANEQFF,many,TRBV2,-,TRBJ2-1
TGTGCCATCAAACCTAGCGGGGGGGCGCACCAAGAGACCCAGTACTTC,CAIKPSGGAHQETQYF,many,TRBV10-3,TRBD2,TRBJ2-5
TGTGCCAGCAGCCGGGATCTAGGAAATGAGCAGTTCTTC,CASSRDLGNEQFF,many,TRBV7-2,-,TRBJ2-1
TGTGCCAGCAGCCAAGGGACAGGGTCTGGGGCCAACGTCCTGACTTTC,CASSQGTGSGANVLTF,many,TRBV3-1,TRBD1,TRBJ2-6
TGCAGCGTTGCTGGGCAGGGGGTCAATTGGGCCGGGGAGCTGTTTTTT,CSVAGQGVNWAGELFF,-,TRBV29-1,TRBD1,TRBJ2-2
TGTGCCAGCAGCCTGGATATGGGGACGAACACTGAAGCTTTCTTT,CASSLDMGTNTEAFF,few,TRBV4-2,-,TRBJ1-1
TGCAGCGTTGAAGGGTACCGCTCTGGAAACACCATATATTTT,CSVEGYRSGNTIYF,many,TRBV29-1,-,TRBJ1-3
TGCGCCAGCAGCCAGCGGGGGTGGGGCACAGATACGCAGTATTTT,CASSQRGWGTDTQYF,many,TRBV5-1,TRBD2,TRBJ2-3
TGTGCCAGCAGCTTGGCCGGGGGGGTTCCCTACGAGCAGTACTTC,CASSLAGGVPYEQYF,many,TRBV5-4,TRBD2,TRBJ2-7
TGTGCCAGCAGCGTGACGGACTCTGGAAACACCATATATTTT,CASSVTDSGNTIYF,many,TRBV5-5,-,TRBJ1-3
TGTGCCAGCACCACAGGGGGCAGAGAGACCCAGTACTTC,CASTTGGRETQYF,many,TRBV14,TRBD1,TRBJ2-5
TGTGCCAGCAGTTACTCGTACGGGAGTTCACCCCTCCACTTT,CASSYSYGSSPLHF,many,TRBV6-2/TRBV6-3,-,TRBJ1-6
TGCAGTGGAGCGGGGACACCTAAGGCTTTT,CSGAGTPKAF,many,TRBV20-1,-,TRBJ2-3
TGTGCCAGCATCCCCGGGGGAGGTTATGGCTACACCTTC,CASIPGGGYGYTF,many,TRBV5-6,-,TRBJ1-2
TGCAGTGCCGCTGGGACAGGGGCCACTGAAGCTTTCTTT,CSAAGTGATEAFF,few,TRBV20-1,TRBD1,TRBJ1-1
TGTGCCAGCGGCCTCAGGTGGGCGAACACTGAAGCTTTCTTT,CASGLRWANTEAFF,many,TRBV12-3/TRBV12-4,-,TRBJ1-1
TGCGCCAGCAGCCGAACCCAGGGGGGGCCCTACGAGCAGTACTTC,CASSRTQGGPYEQYF,many,TRBV5-1,-,TRBJ2-7
TGCAGCGTTGAGAGGGGGGCGTCGGATACGCAGTATTTT,CSVERGASDTQYF,-,TRBV29-1,-,TRBJ2-3
TGTGCCAGCAGCGGTTCGGGCGGCAGGGAGAAGACAGATACGCAGTATTTT,CASSGSGGREKTDTQYF,-,TRBV9,-,TRBJ2-3
TGTGCCAGCAGTTTAACAGGGAGACGAACTGAAGCTTTCTTT,CASSLTGRRTEAFF,many,TRBV28,-,TRBJ1-1
TGCAGTGCTAAACCGGGACACCCCAAAGAGACCCAGTACTTC,CSAKPGHPKETQYF,few,TRBV20-1,-,TRBJ2-5
TGTGCCAGCAGTGGCGGCAGGGTGGGCTATGGCTACACCTTC,CASSGGRVGYGYTF,many,TRBV2,-,TRBJ1-2
TGTGCCAGCAGCAGAGGCCGGACAGATCAGCCCCAGCATTTT,CASSRGRTDQPQHF,many,TRBV7-8,-,TRBJ1-5
TGTGCCAGCAGCTCGAGGGACAGAGAAAAACTGTTTTTT,CASSSRDREKLFF,-,TRBV5-5,TRBD1,TRBJ1-4